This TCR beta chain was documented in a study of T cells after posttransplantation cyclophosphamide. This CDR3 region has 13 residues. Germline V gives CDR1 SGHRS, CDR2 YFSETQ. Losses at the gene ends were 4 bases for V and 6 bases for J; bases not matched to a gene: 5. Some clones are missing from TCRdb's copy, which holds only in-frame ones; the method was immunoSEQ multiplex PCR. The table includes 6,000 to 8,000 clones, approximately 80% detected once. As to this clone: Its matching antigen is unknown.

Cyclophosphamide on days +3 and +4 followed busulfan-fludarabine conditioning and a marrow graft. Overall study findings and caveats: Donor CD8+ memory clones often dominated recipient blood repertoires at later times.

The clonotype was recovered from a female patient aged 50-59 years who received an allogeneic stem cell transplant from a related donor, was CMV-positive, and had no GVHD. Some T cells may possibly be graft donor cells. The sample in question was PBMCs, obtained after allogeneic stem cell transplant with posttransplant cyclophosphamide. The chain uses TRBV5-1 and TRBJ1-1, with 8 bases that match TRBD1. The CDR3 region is CASSLTGDAEAFF. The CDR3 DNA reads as TGCGCCAGCAGCCTGACAGGGGACGCTGAAGCTTTCTTT.